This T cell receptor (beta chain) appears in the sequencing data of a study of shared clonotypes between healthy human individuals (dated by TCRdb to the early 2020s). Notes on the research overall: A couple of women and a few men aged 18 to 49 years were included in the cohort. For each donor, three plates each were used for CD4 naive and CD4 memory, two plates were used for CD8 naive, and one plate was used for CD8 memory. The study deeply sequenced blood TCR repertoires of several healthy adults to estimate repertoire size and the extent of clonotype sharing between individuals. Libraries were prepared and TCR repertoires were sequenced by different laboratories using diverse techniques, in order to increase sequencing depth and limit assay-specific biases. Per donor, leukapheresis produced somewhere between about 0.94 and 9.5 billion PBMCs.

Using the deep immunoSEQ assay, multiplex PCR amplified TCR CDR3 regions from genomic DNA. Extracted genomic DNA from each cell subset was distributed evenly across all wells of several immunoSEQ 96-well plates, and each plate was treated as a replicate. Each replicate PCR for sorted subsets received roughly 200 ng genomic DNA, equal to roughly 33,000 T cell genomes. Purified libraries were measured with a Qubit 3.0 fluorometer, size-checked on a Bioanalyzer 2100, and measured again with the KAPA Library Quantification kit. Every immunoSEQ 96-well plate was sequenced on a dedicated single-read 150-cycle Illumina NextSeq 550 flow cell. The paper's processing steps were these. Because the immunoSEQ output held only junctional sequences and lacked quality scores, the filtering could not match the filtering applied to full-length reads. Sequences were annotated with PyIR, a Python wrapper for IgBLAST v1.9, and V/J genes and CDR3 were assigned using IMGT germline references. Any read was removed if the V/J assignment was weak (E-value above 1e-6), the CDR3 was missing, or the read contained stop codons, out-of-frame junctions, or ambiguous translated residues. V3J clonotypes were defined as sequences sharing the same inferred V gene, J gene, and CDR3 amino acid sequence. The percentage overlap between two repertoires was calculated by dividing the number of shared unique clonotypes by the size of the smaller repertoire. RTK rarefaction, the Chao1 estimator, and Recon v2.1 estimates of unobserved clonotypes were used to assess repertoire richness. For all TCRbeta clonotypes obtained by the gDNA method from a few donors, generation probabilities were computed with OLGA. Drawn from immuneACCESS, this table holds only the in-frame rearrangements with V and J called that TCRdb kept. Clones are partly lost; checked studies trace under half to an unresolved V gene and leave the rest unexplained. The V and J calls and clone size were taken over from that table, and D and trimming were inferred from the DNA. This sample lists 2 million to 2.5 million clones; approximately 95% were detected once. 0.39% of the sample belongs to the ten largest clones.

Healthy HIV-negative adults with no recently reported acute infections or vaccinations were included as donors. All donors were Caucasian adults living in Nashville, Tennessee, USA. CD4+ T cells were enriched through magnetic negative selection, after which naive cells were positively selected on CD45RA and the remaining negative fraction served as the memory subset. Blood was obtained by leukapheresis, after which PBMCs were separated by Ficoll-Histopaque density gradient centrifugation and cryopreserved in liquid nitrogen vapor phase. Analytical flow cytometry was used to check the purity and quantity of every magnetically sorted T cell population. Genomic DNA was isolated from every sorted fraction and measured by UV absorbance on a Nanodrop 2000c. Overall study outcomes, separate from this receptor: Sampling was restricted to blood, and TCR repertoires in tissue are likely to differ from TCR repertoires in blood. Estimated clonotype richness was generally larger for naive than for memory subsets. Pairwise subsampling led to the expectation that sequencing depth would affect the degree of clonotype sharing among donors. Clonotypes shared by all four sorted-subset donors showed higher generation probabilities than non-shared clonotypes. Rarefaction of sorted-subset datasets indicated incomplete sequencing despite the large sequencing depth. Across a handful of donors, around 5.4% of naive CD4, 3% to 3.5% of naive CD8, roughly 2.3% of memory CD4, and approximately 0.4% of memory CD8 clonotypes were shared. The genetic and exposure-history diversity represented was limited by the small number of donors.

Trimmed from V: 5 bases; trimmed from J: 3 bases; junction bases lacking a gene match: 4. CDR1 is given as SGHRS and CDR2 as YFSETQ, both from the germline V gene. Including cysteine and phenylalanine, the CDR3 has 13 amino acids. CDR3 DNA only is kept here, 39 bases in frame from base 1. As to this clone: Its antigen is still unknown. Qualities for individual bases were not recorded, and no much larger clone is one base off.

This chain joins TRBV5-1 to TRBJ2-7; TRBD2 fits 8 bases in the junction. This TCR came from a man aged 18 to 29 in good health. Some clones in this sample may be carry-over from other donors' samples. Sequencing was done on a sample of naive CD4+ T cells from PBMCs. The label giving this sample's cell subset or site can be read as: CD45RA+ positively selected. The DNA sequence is TGCGCCAGCAGAGCGGGAGAAAGCTACGAGCAGTACTTC. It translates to CASRAGESYEQYF.